The TCR beta chain described here comes from a study of tumor-infiltrating lymphocytes in primary liver carcinoma (TCRdb year 2017). Notes on the research overall: Hepatocellular carcinoma (four) or combined HCC and intrahepatic cholangiocarcinoma (one) was present in the five patients, who were three men and two women aged 30 to 69 years. For each liver tumor, the study sampled five regions along with adjacent normal tissue and blood, and applied TCRbeta repertoire sequencing, expression microarrays and whole-exome sequencing. Tumors of the five patients were stage T1-T3 N0M0 with maximum diameters of about 4.2 to 11 cm. Roughly 3.5 to 7.5 million productive TCRbeta reads were obtained per sample, and no significant difference in read depth was found between tissue types. Reproducibility between technical replicate repertoires was high, with correlation coefficients above 0.98 and mean shared-clone rates roughly 0.86. A total of roughly 35 specimens from 5 patients went through TCRbeta repertoire sequencing, namely 25 tumor regions, 5 adjacent noncancerous liver tissues and 5 peripheral blood samples. The 25 or so tumor region samples were profiled with Agilent mRNA microarrays so that TCRbeta repertoire diversity could be related to the local molecular phenotype. Summary of the overall study and its limitations: The top 250 clones made up a significantly larger repertoire fraction in tumors than in blood (p = 0.039). Since the samples were bulk and unsorted, there was no way to compare CD4+ and CD8+ T cell repertoires. With just four or five patients in the study, the authors point out that the findings should be validated in a larger study. Repertoire overlap was found to be higher between tumor regions (mean about 36%) than between tumor-adjacent (around 17%) or tumor-blood (about 14%) pairs, consistent with antigen-driven expansion. Only the TCR beta chain was sequenced, which likely underestimates true repertoire diversity because unpaired alpha chains were not captured. Just about 8-24% of top clones turned up in all five regions of a tumor, which suggests spatial heterogeneity among tumor-infiltrating T cells.

Total RNA and DNA were co-extracted from roughly 20-30 mg of bulk tissue with the AllPrep DNA/RNA mini kit, without cell sorting. Between late 2015 and early 2016, roughly five patients in China with histopathologically diagnosed primary liver carcinoma had surgical resection. At the time of sampling, the patients had chronic HBV infection and had not received any treatment. Five spatially separated regions were sampled per tumor: superior, inferior, left-lateral and right-lateral poles, plus the tumor centre. Histology showed that every tumor sample contained more than 85% viable tumor cells. Pieces of fresh tumor and adjacent tissue were cut in half, with one half kept in RNAlater at -80 degrees C and the other half sent for histology. This clonotype was detected many times. Its antigen is still unknown. Nothing much larger sits one base from this clone, and base qualities are not available. TCRbeta-specific cDNA was reverse-transcribed from approximately 500 ng total RNA using a constant-region primer and ProtoScript II reverse transcriptase. The TCRbeta libraries were prepared through three rounds of nested multiplex PCR following a slightly modified ARM-PCR procedure. Multiplex TRBV1-TRBV30 forward primers and a Cbeta reverse primer were used in the first two PCR rounds, each of which was run for approximately 10 cycles. Sample barcodes and Illumina adapters were attached in a final 25-cycle PCR using Deep VentR polymerase. Before sequencing, amplicons of 200-500 bp were purified from gel using a QIAquick gel extraction kit. An Illumina HiSeq 2500 was used to sequence the TCRbeta amplicons, generating 250-bp paired-end reads. As for the authors' bioinformatics: Reads were quality-trimmed with Trimmomatic v0.33, and paired reads were merged with FLASH v1.2.11 to recover full CDR3 sequences. V, D and J germline segments were assigned to the rearranged TCRbeta sequences using MiGEC v1.2.1b. VDJtools v1.0.0 computed clonotype statistics and Shannon-Wiener diversity indices. Except for diversity analysis, only the 250 most abundant clonotypes of each sample were used in subsequent analyses to reduce sampling bias. TCRdb passed the public sequencing reads through fastp at Q25 and MiXCR, retaining productive beta sequences. Identical CDR3 proteins give one entry, which carries the most common genes and DNA. In this record, the V and J calls reflect TCRdb's handling and not the investigators' own analysis. Counted in this sample were approximately 45,000 distinct CDR3 sequences; over 70% of them appeared once. Roughly 19% of the sample belongs to the ten largest clones.

For CDR1 and CDR2, the germline V gene (reference sequence) lists DFQATT and SNEGSKA. The CDR3, from cysteine to phenylalanine, totals 14 residues. Of the read, only the CDR3 DNA is kept; its 42 bases are in frame from base 1. Relative to germline, V is missing 5 bases and J is missing 5 bases, with 6 bases of the junction outside any gene match. The clonotype originates from a man aged 40-50 years with primary liver carcinoma and hepatitis B virus infection. Sequenced input: liver tumor tissue from sampling region 2. Reading the label with the study, this specimen's cell subset or site is: tumor region T2, inferior pole. The chain was built from TRBV20-1 and TRBJ2-1; the central 10 bases match TRBD1. The DNA is as follows: TGCAGTGCTCAGGGACAGGGGAAGGACAATGAGCAGTTCTTC. This is translated as CSAQGQGKDNEQFF.